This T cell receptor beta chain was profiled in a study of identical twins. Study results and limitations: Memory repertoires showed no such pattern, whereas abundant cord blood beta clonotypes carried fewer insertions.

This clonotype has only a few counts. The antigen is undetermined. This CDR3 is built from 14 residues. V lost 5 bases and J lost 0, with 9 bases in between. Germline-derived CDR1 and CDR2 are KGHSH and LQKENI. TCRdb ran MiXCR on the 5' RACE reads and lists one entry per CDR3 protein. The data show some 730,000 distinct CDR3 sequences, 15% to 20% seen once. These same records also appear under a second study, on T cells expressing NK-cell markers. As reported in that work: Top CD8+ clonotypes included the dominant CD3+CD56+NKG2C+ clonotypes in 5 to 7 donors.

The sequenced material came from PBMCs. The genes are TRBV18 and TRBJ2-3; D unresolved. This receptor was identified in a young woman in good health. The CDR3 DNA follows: TGTGCCAGCTCATCAGTCTCCAGCACAGATACGCAGTATTTT. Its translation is CASSSVSSTDTQYF.